This TCR beta chain was captured in a study of blood T cell repertoires in COVID-19 (dated by TCRdb to the early 2020s). In terms of the full investigation: The collaborator samples originated in the United States, Italy and Spain and spanned the acute and convalescent phases of COVID-19. The repertoires were released in a freely available public database meant as a resource for research on the immune response to SARS-CoV-2. Samples were obtained from the ongoing ImmuneRACE study (first 160 participants) and from approximately 1,200 subjects provided by 6 global collaborators. HLA class I and class II types, where available, came from metadata supplied by the sample provider rather than from assay-based typing. The prospective study material was composed of cDNA or gDNA derived from T cells, B-cell-depleted T cells, or PBMCs. The dataset comprised deeply sampled blood TCRbeta repertoires from subjects exposed to, actively infected with, or recovered from COVID-19. Nearly every sample came with metadata listing a de-identified subject ID, COVID-19 status, age in years and sex. The research as a whole found: Clinical and demographic metadata were provided uncurated, with the amount varying by source and participant.

Concerning this clone: The antigen it recognizes is unknown. Per-base qualities were not stored, and no clone one base away is much larger.

The immunoSEQ Assay, a bias-controlled multiplex PCR, was used to amplify TCRbeta CDR3 regions from genomic DNA. For the original study's pipeline: Within the assay, amplification of reference gene primers was used to estimate how many nucleated cells each sample contained. To quantify the absolute abundance of each unique TCRbeta CDR3 rearrangement, sequence reads were collapsed and filtered. Productive Simpson clonality was computed per sample as the square root of Simpson's diversity index over productive rearrangements. TCRdb obtained this table from immuneACCESS and retained in-frame rearrangements with V and J assigned. These tables miss some clones; where compared with another copy, unresolved V genes account for less than half of the shortfall, and the remainder is unexplained. The DNA was the basis for D and trimming; V, J and clone size are from that table. The sample yields under 30,000 clones; roughly four fifths were counted once. Approximately 23% of the sample belongs to the ten largest clones.

Collaborating institutions collected whole blood in K2EDTA tubes following their own protocols. For TCRbeta analysis, collaborator samples were shipped as frozen whole blood, as isolated PBMCs, or as DNA extracted from either sample type. Sequenced input: peripheral blood. This clonotype was sampled from a human donor in a cohort sampled during active COVID-19.

CDR3 loop: CASSLRQGSYNEQFF. The DNA is TGTGCCAGCAGCTTACGACAGGGCTCCTACAATGAGCAGTTCTTC. The V and J segments used are TRBV5-6 and TRBJ2-1; TRBD1 matches 7 bases in the middle. The germline V and J ends show losses of 2 bases and 0 bases respectively, and no gene match explains 2 bases of the junction. The CDR3 measures 15 amino acids from cysteine to phenylalanine. Of the read, only the CDR3 DNA is kept; its 45 bases are in frame from base 1. The germline V gene specifies SGHDT as CDR1 and YYEEEE as CDR2.